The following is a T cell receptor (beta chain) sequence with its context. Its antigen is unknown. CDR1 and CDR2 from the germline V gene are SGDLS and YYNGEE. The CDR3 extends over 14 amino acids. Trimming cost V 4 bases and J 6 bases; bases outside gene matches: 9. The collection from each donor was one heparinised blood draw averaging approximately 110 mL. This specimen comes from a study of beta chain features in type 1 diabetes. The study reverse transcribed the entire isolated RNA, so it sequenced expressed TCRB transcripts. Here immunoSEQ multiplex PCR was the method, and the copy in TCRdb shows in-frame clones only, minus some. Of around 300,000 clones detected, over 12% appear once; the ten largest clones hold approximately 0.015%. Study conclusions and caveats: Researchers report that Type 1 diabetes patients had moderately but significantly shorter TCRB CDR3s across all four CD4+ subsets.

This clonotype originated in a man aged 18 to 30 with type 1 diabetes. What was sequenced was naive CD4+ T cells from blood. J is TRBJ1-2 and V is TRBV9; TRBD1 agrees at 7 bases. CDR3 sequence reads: CASSPRQGPNGYTF. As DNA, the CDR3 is TGTGCCAGCAGCCCGCGACAGGGCCCCAATGGCTACACCTTC.